This TCR beta chain was sequenced for a study of blood T cell repertoires in COVID-19. Study context: The analysed material was cDNA or gDNA that came from T cells, B-cell-depleted T cells, or PBMCs.

Germline CDR1 and CDR2: LNHDA and SQIVND (reference sequence). Deletions cut 6 bases from V and 4 bases from J, with 12 bases between. The CDR3 loop spans 13 amino acids. As processed by the authors: Estimation of nucleated cell counts relied on the amplification of reference gene primers. Data came from immunoSEQ multiplex PCR; TCRdb stores just in-frame clones and leaves some out. The V and J calls and clone size come from that table; D and trimming were worked out from the DNA. The profile shows about 250,000 clones, almost 90% of them singletons. The sequenced sample consisted of peripheral blood. The clonotype originates from a man older than 75 with acute or convalescent COVID-19. The genes are TRBV19 and TRBJ1-2; no firm D call. CDR3 nucleotides: TGTGCCAGTAGGGGCAGGTACGGCTATGGCTACACCTTC. As protein: CASRGRYGYGYTF.